The 24 T cell receptor beta chains below all came from one sample that was sequenced in a study of T cells in tuberculosis. Clones were read by immunoSEQ multiplex PCR, and TCRdb kept only the in-frame ones, dropping some. The table includes approximately 35,000 clones, around 95% detected once. Sample: PBMCs. Receptors were obtained from a donor aged 5 to 30 with latent tuberculosis or without tuberculosis infection.

This clone was detected once. The chain carries TRBV18 and TRBJ2-5, with 13 bases identical to TRBD2. Unmatched junction bases numbered 6, after V lost 6 bases and J lost 5 bases. CDR3 length equals 15 residues. The V gene's germline CDR1 is KGHSH and CDR2 LQKENI. CDR3 amino acids: CASSQGLAGVETQYF. As DNA, the CDR3 is TGTGCCAGCTCCCAAGGACTAGCGGGAGTGGAGACCCAGTACTTC.

The chain combines TRBV4-1 with TRBJ2-7; no definite D call. The CDR3 is made up of 16 amino acids. V was clipped by 1 base and J by 0 bases, with 13 bases between them. Germline V gene lookup returns CDR1 MGHRA and CDR2 YSYEKL. The CDR3 protein is CASSQVYSSSSYEQYF. For the CDR3, the DNA is TGCGCCAGCAGCCAAGTATACAGCTCCAGCTCCTACGAGCAGTACTTC.

The gene calls are TRBV19 and TRBJ2-7, with TRBD1 as a possible D gene (6 bases). Trimming shortened V by 5 bases and J by 3 bases, and 17 bases separated the two germline ends. Per the germline V gene, CDR1 is LNHDA and CDR2 is SQIVND (reference sequence). The CDR3 loop spans 15 amino acids. Written as DNA, the CDR3 is TGTGCCAGTAGTCCCCGGGACACGGGTAGCTACGAGCAGTACTTC. Its translation is CASSPRDTGSYEQYF.

This chain links TRBV6-4 with TRBJ2-3, with D possibly being TRBD1 (5 bases). The CDR3 runs 14 residues. Trimming removed 6 bases from V and 7 bases from J, with 17 bases in between. Germline V CDR1 and CDR2: MRHNA, SNTAGT. In DNA form, the CDR3 reads TGTGCCAGCAGCCTAGGGGCGGAATCTCATACGCAGTATTTT. Protein product: CASSLGAESHTQYF.

V usage is TRBV30 and J usage is TRBJ1-2; D remains unclear. Germline CDR1 and CDR2: GTSNPN and SVGIG (reference sequence). Trimming left V 0 bases short and J 3 bases short, with 5 bases between. The CDR3 loop spans 12 amino acids. As DNA, the CDR3 is TGTGCCTGGAGTGTACAAGACTATGGCTACACCTTC. It encodes CAWSVQDYGYTF. Using reference TRBV30 and TRBJ1-2 for the parts outside the CDR3, the full variable domain is SQTIHQWPATLVQPVGSPLSLECTVEGTSNPNLYWYRQAAGRGLQLLFYSVGIGQISSEVPQNLSASRPQDRQFILSSKKLLLSDSGFYLCAWSVQDYGYTFGSGTRLTVV.

The chain has TRBV27 and TRBJ1-5; D perhaps matches TRBD1 (5 bases). Germline V gene lookup returns CDR1 MNHEY and CDR2 SMNVEV (reference sequence). This CDR3 is 14 amino acids long. V lost 6 bases and J lost 7, with 16 bases in between. CDR3 DNA: TGTGCCAGCAGCTTTGCGGTCCAGGGACAGCCCCAGCATTTT. Its protein is CASSFAVQGQPQHF.

The chain links TRBV14 to TRBJ1-2; no definite D call. The V end was cut by 5 bases, the J end by 2 bases, with 15 bases between. Germline-derived CDR1 and CDR2 are SGHDN and FVKESK. The CDR3 consists of 15 residues. The CDR3 spells CASSTDVGSNYGYTF. The CDR3, as DNA: TGTGCCAGCAGCACGGATGTGGGCTCCAACTATGGCTACACCTTC. Using reference TRBV14 and TRBJ1-2 for the parts outside the CDR3, the full variable domain is EAGVTQFPSHSVIEKGQTVTLRCDPISGHDNLYWYRRVMGKEIKFLLHFVKESKQDESGMPNNRFLAERTGGTYSTLKVQPAELEDSGVYFCASSTDVGSNYGYTFGSGTRLTVV.

This sequence joins TRBV5-1 and TRBJ2-7, with a tentative D call TRBD1 (5 bases). Germline loops: CDR1 SGHRS, CDR2 YFSETQ. V shed 0 bases and J shed 6 bases, with 7 bases lying between them. The length of the CDR3 is 12 residues. In DNA form, the CDR3 reads TGCGCCAGCAGCTTGGTAGGGGCCGAGCAGTACTTC. Amino acid sequence: CASSLVGAEQYF. Full variable domain (missing parts from reference TRBV5-1 and TRBJ2-7): KAGVTQTPRYLIKTRGQQVTLSCSPISGHRSVSWYQQTPGQGLQFLFEYFSETQRNKGNFPGRFSGRQFSNSRSEMNVSTLELGDSALYLCASSLVGAEQYFGPGTRLTVT.

This clone was detected once. The J gene is TRBJ2-1, the V gene TRBV7-3; 9 bases fit TRBD2. V lost 0 bases to trimming and J lost 4 bases; unmatched junction nucleotides: 4. This CDR3 has 16 residues. The germline V gene has CDR1 SGHTA and CDR2 FQGTGA. CDR3 coding DNA: TGTGCCAGCAGCTTAACTAGCGGGAGTGTTTACAATGAGCAGTTCTTC. Protein product: CASSLTSGSVYNEQFF. Full variable domain (missing parts from reference TRBV7-3 and TRBJ2-1): GAGVSQTPSNKVTEKGKYVELRCDPISGHTALYWYRQSLGQGPEFLIYFQGTGAADDSGLPNDRFFAVRPEGSVSTLKIQRTERGDSAVYLCASSLTSGSVYNEQFFGPGTRLTVL.

The chain employs TRBV4-3 and TRBJ2-3; D may be TRBD1 (5 bases). Trimming stripped 1 base from V and 0 bases from J, with 8 bases between. This CDR3 comprises 15 residues. In germline, CDR1 is LGHNA, CDR2 YSLEER. For the CDR3, the DNA is TGCGCCAGCAGCCAAGGGACATATAGCACAGATACGCAGTATTTT. As protein: CASSQGTYSTDTQYF.

The V call is TRBV10-2, the J call TRBJ2-5; 9 bases match TRBD1. Germline V gene data show CDR1 as WSHSY and CDR2 as SAAADI. The CDR3 runs to 14 residues. The V gene end was trimmed by 6 bases and the J gene end by 3 bases; junction bases not matched to a gene: 5. Here the CDR3 reads CASRHRGHEETQYF. The CDR3 DNA sequence: TGCGCCAGCAGACACAGGGGGCACGAAGAGACCCAGTACTTC.

J is TRBJ1-3 and V is TRBV9; TRBD1 matches at 8 bases. V trimming: 3 bases; J trimming: 4 bases; junction bases outside the gene matches: 6. The length of the CDR3 is 15 residues. CDR1 and CDR2 from the germline V gene are SGDLS and YYNGEE. The chain's CDR3 is CASSDQGAEGNTIYF. CDR3 nucleotides: TGTGCCAGCAGCGATCAGGGGGCGGAAGGAAACACCATATATTTT.

The chain couples TRBV7-6 to TRBJ2-5; TRBD2 matches at 9 bases. Trimming removed 1 base from V and 4 bases from J; junction bases left unmatched: 4. Germline V gives CDR1 SGHVS, CDR2 FNYEAQ. The CDR3 length is 15 residues. CDR3 nucleotides: TGTGCCAGCAGCTTAGTGCGGGGGGGTCGAGAGACCCAGTACTTC. Amino acids: CASSLVRGGRETQYF.

This rearrangement joins TRBV23-1 to TRBJ2-7; 8 bases are a match to TRBD2. TRBV23-1 is an ORF; its function is uncertain. The V gene end was trimmed by 8 bases and the J gene end by 4 bases; junction bases not matched to a gene: 22. This CDR3 is 18 amino acids long. The CDR3 DNA reads TGCGCCAGCTTCCACCCCTTTGAGCGGGAGCTGGTTGAGTACGAGCAGTACTTC. Protein: CASFHPFERELVEYEQYF.

The V gene is TRBV28, the J gene TRBJ2-7, with unresolved D. Between the trimmed V and J ends, which lost 5 bases and 0 bases, there was a span of 11 bases. The CDR3 covers 14 residues. Germline lookup yields CDR1 MDHEN and CDR2 SYDVKM. CDR3 DNA sequence: TGTGCCAGCAGTGATCTAGAAAGCTCCTACGAGCAGTACTTC. Translated, it gives CASSDLESSYEQYF.

The V gene is TRBV11-2, the J gene TRBJ1-2, with 8 bases matching TRBD1. The CDR3 runs to 13 residues. The V gene end was trimmed by 5 bases and the J gene end by 7 bases; junction bases not matched to a gene: 6. From germline, CDR1 is SGHAT and CDR2 FQNNGV. The CDR3 is CASSQRQGTGYTF. In DNA, the CDR3 is TGTGCCAGCAGCCAGAGACAGGGGACTGGCTACACCTTC.

The chain is built from TRBV5-1 and TRBJ2-3; TRBD2 aligns across 7 bases. Germline values: CDR1 SGHRS, CDR2 YFSETQ. This CDR3 region has 16 residues. V was clipped by 0 bases and J by 2 bases; unmatched bases: 6. The CDR3 reads CASSLERGGSTDTQYF. CDR3 bases: TGCGCCAGCAGCTTGGAACGGGGAGGGTCCACAGATACGCAGTATTTT.

The V gene is TRBV5-1, the J gene TRBJ2-7; 9 bases are shared with TRBD2. Germline V gives CDR1 SGHRS, CDR2 YFSETQ. The CDR3 runs to 13 residues. V was pared by 4 bases and J by 6 bases, with 5 bases of the junction left unmatched. The CDR3 here is CASSATTSGEQYF. The CDR3 DNA reads TGCGCCAGCAGCGCAACGACTAGCGGCGAGCAGTACTTC. Filled out from reference TRBV5-1 and TRBJ2-7, the complete variable domain reads KAGVTQTPRYLIKTRGQQVTLSCSPISGHRSVSWYQQTPGQGLQFLFEYFSETQRNKGNFPGRFSGRQFSNSRSEMNVSTLELGDSALYLCASSATTSGEQYFGPGTRLTVT.

This chain connects TRBV6-6 to TRBJ1-2; tentatively, D is TRBD1 (6 bases). The V gene's germline CDR1 is MNHNY and CDR2 SVGAGI (reference sequence). Trimming cost V 7 bases and J 3 bases, with 18 bases left between them. The CDR3 runs to 15 residues. CDR3 DNA sequence: TGTGCCAGCACCCTTTCCGGACAGTCCCACTATGGCTACACCTTC. As protein: CASTLSGQSHYGYTF.

As DNA, the CDR3 is TGTGCCAGCAGCCTCCGGACTAGCGGGCATGAGCAGTTCTTC. Translated, it gives CASSLRTSGHEQFF. The J gene is TRBJ2-1, the V gene TRBV7-8; 11 bases line up with TRBD2. With 5 bases clipped from V and 8 bases from J, the junction kept 5 bases outside the gene matches. Germline CDR1 and CDR2: SGHVS and FQNEAQ. There are 14 residues in the CDR3.

The genes are TRBV15 and TRBJ1-3; 10 bases agree with TRBD1. This CDR3 spans 17 amino acids. The trim removed 0 bases at V and 4 bases at J, leaving 6 bases unmatched. CDR1 is LNHNV and CDR2 is YYDKDF in the germline V gene (reference sequence). The CDR3 bases are TGTGCCACCAGCAGAGATTTGGGACAGGGGCAAGGAAACACCATATATTTT. This encodes CATSRDLGQGQGNTIYF.

The V and J genes are TRBV7-2 and TRBJ2-3, with 9 bases identical to TRBD2. Trimming removed 3 bases from V and 3 bases from J; junction bases left unmatched: 4. Germline loops: CDR1 SGHTA, CDR2 FQGNSA. The CDR3 sequence is 15 residues long. CDR3 coding DNA: TGTGCCAGCAGCTTTCGGCTAGCGGGGACAGATACGCAGTATTTT. This codes for CASSFRLAGTDTQYF. Together with reference TRBV7-2 and TRBJ2-3, the CDR3 gives the full variable domain: GAGVSQSPSNKVTEKGKDVELRCDPISGHTALYWYRQSLGQGLEFLIYFQGNSAPDKSGLPSDRFSAERTGGSVSTLTIQRTQQEDSAVYLCASSFRLAGTDTQYFGPGTRLTVL.

V usage is TRBV4-1 and J usage is TRBJ2-4, with TRBD2 identical over 9 bases. Unmatched junction bases numbered 20, after V lost 5 bases and J lost 3 bases. The CDR3 runs 20 residues. From germline, CDR1 is MGHRA and CDR2 YSYEKL. CDR3 DNA: TGCGCCAGCAGCATTCGATCCGGGACTAGCCTCCATGAGGGCAAAAACATTCAGTACTTC. It encodes CASSIRSGTSLHEGKNIQYF.

The chain is built from TRBV19 and TRBJ2-3, with D possibly TRBD2 on 6 matching bases. With 7 bases removed from V and 5 bases from J, the gap between germline ends came to 16 bases. The germline gives CDR1 LNHDA, CDR2 SQIVND (reference sequence). The CDR3 covers 14 residues. The CDR3 region has the DNA TGTGCCAGTAAACGACTAGGTGGGAGAGATACGCAGTATTTT. Its protein is CASKRLGGRDTQYF.